This T cell receptor beta chain was recovered during a study of breast tumors, draining lymph nodes, adjacent tissues. Axillary draining lymph nodes of breast cancer patients supplied the node samples. Via MiXCR, TCRdb re-called the multiplex PCR reads, giving one row per CDR3 protein. Of under 110,000 distinct CDR3 sequences listed, about 29% are singletons. Broader study findings: Data only fit, rather than demonstrated, lymph node origin of most tumor T cells. Most tumor T cells seemingly derive from lymph node, then expand in tumor. Luminal-like breast cancer showed significantly greater tumor-nontumor repertoire similarity than basal-like breast cancer did. Tumor TCR diversity was below lymph nodes but above nontumor tissue.

This CDR3 region has 15 residues. Germline values: CDR1 SGHNT, CDR2 YYREEE (reference sequence). The V and J ends lost 0 bases and 3 bases respectively, with 13 bases between them. This clonotype was detected many times. Its antigen remains unidentified. The chain recombines TRBV5-4 with TRBJ2-7, with a possible D match to TRBD1 (6 bases). The specimen sequenced was axillary lymph node tissue. This clonotype was sampled from a female donor with breast cancer. Some clones in this sample may be carry-over from other donors' samples. The CDR3 is CASSLEGRDNYEQYF. The CDR3 nucleotides are TGTGCCAGCAGCTTGGAAGGTAGGGACAACTACGAGCAGTACTTC.